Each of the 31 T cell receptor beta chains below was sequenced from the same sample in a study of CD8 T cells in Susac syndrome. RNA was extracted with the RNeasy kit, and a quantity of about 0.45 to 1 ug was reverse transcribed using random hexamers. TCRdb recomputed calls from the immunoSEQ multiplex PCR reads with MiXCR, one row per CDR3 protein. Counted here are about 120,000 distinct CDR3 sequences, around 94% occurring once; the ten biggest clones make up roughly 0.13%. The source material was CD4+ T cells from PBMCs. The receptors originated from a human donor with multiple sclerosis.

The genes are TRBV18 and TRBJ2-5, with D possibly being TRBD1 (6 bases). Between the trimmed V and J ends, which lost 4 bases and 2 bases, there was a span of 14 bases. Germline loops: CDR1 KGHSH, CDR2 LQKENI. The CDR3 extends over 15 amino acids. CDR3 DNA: TGTGCCAGCTCACTAAGCGGACAGCGGCAAGAGACCCAGTACTTC. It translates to CASSLSGQRQETQYF.

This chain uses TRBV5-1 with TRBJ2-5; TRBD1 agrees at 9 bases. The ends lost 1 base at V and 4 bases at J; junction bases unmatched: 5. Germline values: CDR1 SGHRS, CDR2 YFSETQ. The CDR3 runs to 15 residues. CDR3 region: CASSLRGQGAETQYF. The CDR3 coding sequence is TGCGCCAGCAGCTTGAGGGGACAGGGAGCAGAGACCCAGTACTTC.

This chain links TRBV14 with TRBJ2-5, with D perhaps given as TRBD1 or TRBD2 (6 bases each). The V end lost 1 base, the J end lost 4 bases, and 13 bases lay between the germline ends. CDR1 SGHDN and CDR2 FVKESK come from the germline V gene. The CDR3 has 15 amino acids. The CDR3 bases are TGTGCCAGCAGCCAAGCGGGGGACATCCCAGAGACCCAGTACTTC. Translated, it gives CASSQAGDIPETQYF.

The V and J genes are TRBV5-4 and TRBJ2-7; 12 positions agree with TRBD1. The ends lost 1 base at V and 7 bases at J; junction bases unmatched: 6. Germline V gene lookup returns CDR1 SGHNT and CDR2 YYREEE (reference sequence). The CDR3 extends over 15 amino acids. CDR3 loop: CASSLKGTGGFEQYF. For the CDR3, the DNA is TGTGCCAGCAGCTTGAAGGGGACAGGGGGCTTTGAGCAGTACTTC.

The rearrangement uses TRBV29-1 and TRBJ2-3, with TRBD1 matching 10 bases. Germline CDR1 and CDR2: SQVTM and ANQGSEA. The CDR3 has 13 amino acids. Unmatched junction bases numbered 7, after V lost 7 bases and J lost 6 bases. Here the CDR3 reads CSAPGTGVDTQYF. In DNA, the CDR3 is TGCAGCGCCCCCGGGACAGGGGTCGATACGCAGTATTTT.

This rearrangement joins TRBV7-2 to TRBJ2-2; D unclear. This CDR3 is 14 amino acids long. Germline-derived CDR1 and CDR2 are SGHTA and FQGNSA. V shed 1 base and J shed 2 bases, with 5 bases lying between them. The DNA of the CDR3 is TGTGCCAGCAGCTTAGAACTTAACACCGGGGAGCTGTTTTTT. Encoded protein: CASSLELNTGELFF.

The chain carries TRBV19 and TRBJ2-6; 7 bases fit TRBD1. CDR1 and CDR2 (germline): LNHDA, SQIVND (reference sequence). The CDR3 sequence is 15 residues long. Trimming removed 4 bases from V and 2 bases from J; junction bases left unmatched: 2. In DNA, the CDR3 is TGTGCCAGTAGTACCCAGGGGGCTGGGGCCAACGTCCTGACTTTC. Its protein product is CASSTQGAGANVLTF.

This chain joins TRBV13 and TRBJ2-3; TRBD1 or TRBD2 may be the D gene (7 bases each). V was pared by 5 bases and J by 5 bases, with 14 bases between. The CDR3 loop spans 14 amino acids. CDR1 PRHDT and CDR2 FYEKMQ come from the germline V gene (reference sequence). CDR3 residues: CASSPRGGGDTQYF. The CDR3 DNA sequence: TGTGCCAGCAGCCCCAGGGGGGGTGGAGATACGCAGTATTTT.

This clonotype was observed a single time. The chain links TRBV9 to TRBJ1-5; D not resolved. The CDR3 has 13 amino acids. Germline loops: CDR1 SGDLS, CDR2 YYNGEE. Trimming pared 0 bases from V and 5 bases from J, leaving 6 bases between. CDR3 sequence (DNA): TGTGCCAGCAGCGTAGACCCCGATCAGCCCCAGCATTTT. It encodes CASSVDPDQPQHF.

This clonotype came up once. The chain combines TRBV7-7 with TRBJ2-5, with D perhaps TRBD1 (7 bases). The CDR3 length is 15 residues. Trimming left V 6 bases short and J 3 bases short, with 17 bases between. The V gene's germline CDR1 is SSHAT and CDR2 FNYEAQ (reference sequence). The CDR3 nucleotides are TGTGCCAGCAGTCCCTCGGGCAGGGGGGAAGAGACCCAGTACTTC. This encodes CASSPSGRGEETQYF.

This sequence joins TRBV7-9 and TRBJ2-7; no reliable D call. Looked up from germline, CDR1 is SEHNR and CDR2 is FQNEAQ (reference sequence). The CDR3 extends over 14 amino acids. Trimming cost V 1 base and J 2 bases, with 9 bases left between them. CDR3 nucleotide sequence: TGTGCCAGCAGCTTAGGGGCCCCCCCCTACGAGCAGTACTTC. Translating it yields CASSLGAPPYEQYF.

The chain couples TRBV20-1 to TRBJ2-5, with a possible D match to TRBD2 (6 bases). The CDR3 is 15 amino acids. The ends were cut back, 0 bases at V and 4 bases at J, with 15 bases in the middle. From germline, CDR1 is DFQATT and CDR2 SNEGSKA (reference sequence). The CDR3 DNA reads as TGCAGTGCTAGAGAGGTTTTCCAGGGAGGAGAGACCCAGTACTTC. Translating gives CSAREVFQGGETQYF.

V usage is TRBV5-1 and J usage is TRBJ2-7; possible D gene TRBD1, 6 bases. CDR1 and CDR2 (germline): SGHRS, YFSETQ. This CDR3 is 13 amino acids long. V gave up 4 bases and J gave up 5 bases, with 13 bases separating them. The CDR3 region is CASSRTRTDEQYF. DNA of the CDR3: TGCGCCAGCAGCCGAACTCGGACAGACGAGCAGTACTTC.

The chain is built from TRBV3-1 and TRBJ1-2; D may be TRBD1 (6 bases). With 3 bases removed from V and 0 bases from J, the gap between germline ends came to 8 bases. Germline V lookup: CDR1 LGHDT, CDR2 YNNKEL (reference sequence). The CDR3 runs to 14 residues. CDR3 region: CASSQYRANYGYTF. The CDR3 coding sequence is TGTGCCAGCAGCCAGTACAGGGCTAACTATGGCTACACCTTC.

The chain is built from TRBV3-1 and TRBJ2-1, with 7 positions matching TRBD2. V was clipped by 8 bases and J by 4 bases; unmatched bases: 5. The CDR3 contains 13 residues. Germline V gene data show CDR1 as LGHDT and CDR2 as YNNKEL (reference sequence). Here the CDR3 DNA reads TGTGCCAGCGGAGCGGGAAGATACAATGAGCAGTTCTTC. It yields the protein CASGAGRYNEQFF.

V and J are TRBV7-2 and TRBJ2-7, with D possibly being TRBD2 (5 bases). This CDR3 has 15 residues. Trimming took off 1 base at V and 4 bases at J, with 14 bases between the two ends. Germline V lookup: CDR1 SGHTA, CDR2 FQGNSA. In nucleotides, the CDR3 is TGTGCCAGCAGCTTAGGGTCCCCGGACTTATACGAGCAGTACTTC. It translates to CASSLGSPDLYEQYF.

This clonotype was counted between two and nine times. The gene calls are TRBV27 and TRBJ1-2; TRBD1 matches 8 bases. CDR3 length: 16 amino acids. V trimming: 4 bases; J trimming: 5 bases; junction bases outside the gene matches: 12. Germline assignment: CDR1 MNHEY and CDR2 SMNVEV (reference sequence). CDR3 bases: TGTGCCAGCAGTTCCTCCGGGACAGGCCGATTATATGGCTACACCTTC. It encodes CASSSSGTGRLYGYTF.

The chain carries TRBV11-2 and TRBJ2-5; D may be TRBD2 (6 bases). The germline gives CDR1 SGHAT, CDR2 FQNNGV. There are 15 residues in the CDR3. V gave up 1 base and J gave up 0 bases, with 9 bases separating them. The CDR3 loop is CASSLVEGYQETQYF. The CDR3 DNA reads TGTGCCAGCAGCTTAGTGGAGGGGTACCAAGAGACCCAGTACTTC.

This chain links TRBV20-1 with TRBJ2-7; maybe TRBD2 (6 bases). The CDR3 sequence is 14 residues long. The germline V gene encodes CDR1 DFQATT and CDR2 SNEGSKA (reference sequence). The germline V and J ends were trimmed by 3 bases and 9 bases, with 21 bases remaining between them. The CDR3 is CSASEPGLISGQYF. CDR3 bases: TGCAGTGCTAGCGAACCCGGACTTATTAGCGGGCAGTACTTC.

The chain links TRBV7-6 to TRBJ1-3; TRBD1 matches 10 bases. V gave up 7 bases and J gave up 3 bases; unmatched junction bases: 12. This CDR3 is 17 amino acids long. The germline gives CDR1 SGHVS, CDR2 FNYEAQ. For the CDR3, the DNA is TGTGCCAGCACCAATCCGGGACAGGGGACCTTTGGAAACACCATATATTTT. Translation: CASTNPGQGTFGNTIYF.

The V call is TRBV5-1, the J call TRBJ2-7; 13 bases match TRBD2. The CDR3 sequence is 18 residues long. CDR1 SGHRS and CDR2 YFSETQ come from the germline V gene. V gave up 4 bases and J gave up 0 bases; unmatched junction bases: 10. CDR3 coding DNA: TGCGCCAGCAGCCTAGGACTAGCGGGAGCTACAAGCTCCTACGAGCAGTACTTC. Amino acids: CASSLGLAGATSSYEQYF.

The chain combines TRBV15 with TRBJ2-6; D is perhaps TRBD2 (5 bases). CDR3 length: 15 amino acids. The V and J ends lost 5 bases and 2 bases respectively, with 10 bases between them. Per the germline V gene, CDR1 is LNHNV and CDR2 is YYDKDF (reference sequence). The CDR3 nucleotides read TGTGCCACCAGCGAGGGTGTCCCTGGGGCCAACGTCCTGACTTTC. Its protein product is CATSEGVPGANVLTF.

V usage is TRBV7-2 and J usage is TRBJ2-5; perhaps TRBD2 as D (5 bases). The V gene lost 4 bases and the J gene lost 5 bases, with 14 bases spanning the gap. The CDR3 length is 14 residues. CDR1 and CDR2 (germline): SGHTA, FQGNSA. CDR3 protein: CASSSSGRRETQYF. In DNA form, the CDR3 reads TGTGCCAGCAGCTCATCGGGCAGGAGGGAGACCCAGTACTTC.

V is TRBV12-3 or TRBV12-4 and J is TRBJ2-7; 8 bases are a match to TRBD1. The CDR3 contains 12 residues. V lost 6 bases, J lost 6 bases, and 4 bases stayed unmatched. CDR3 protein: CASRAGQGEQYF. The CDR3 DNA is TGTGCCAGCAGGGCCGGACAGGGCGAGCAGTACTTC.

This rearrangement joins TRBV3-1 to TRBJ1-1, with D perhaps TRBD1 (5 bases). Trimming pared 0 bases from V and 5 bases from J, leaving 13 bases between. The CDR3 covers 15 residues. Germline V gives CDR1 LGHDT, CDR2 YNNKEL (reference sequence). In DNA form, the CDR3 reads TGTGCCAGCAGCCAAGATGGGGGAAGGGGAACTGAAGCTTTCTTT. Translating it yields CASSQDGGRGTEAFF.

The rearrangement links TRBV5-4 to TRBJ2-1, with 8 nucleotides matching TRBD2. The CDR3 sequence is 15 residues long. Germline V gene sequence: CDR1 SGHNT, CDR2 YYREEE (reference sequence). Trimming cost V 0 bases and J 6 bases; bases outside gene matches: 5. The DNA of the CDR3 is TGTGCCAGCAGCTTGGATCTCCTAGCGGGCAATGAGCAGTTCTTC. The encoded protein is CASSLDLLAGNEQFF.

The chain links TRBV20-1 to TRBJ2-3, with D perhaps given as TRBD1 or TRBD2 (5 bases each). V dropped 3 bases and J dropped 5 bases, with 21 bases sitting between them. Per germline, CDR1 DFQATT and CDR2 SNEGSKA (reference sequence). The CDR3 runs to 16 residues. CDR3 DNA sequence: TGCAGTGCTAGTGCTAATCGGGACGGGCCGGTAGATACGCAGTATTTT. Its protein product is CSASANRDGPVDTQYF.

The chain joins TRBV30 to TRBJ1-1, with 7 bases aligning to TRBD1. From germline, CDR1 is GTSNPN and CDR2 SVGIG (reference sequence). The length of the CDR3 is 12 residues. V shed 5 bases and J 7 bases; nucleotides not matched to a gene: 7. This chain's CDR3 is CAWGLGQVEAFF. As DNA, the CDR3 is TGTGCCTGGGGCCTCGGACAGGTTGAAGCTTTCTTT.

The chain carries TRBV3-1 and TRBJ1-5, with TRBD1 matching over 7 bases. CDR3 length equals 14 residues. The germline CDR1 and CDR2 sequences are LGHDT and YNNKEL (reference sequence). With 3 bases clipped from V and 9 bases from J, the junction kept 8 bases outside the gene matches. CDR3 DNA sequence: TGTGCCAGCAGCCAGGGGGACAGTGGGACGCCCCAGCATTTT. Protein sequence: CASSQGDSGTPQHF. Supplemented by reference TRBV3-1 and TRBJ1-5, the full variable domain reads DTAVSQTPKYLVTQMGNDKSIKCEQNLGHDTMYWYKQDSKKFLKIMFSYNNKELIINETVPNRFSPKSPDKAHLNLHINSLELGDSAVYFCASSQGDSGTPQHFGDGTRLSIL.

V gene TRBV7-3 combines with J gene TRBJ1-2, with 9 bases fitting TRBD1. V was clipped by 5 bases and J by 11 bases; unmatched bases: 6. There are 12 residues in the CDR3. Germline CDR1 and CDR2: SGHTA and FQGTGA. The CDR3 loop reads CASSAWTGEYTF. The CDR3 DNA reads TGTGCCAGCAGCGCCTGGACAGGGGAGTACACCTTC.

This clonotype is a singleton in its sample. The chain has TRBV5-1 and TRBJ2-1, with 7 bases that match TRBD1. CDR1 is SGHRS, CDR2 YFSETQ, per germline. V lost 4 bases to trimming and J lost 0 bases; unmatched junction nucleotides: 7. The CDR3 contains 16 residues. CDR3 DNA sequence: TGCGCCAGCAGCAGAAACCGGGACAGCTCCTACAATGAGCAGTTCTTC. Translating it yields CASSRNRDSSYNEQFF.